This entry lists 20 T cell receptor beta chains sequenced from one sample in a study of blood T cell repertoires in COVID-19. Sequencing was performed with immunoSEQ multiplex PCR; in TCRdb, only in-frame clones are kept and a portion is missing. The table lists tens of thousands of clones, approximately 90% of them singletons. Sample: peripheral blood. The source of these receptors is a man aged 45-65 years with acute or convalescent COVID-19.

The CDR3 DNA reads as TGTGCCAGTCGGACAGGGGGCTTTGGTGATGGTGGCTACACCTTC. It codes for CASRTGGFGDGGYTF. The chain carries TRBV19 and TRBJ1-2; 11 nucleotides line up with TRBD1. The CDR3 has 15 amino acids. In germline, CDR1 is LNHDA, CDR2 SQIVND (reference sequence). V gave up 8 bases and J gave up 7 bases; unmatched junction bases: 12.

This clone has just one count. This sequence joins TRBV2 and TRBJ1-5, with D maybe TRBD1 (6 bases). In germline, CDR1 is SNHLY, CDR2 FYNNEI. Trimming removed 5 bases at V and 7 bases at J, with 15 bases between. CDR3 length equals 14 residues. The CDR3 region has the DNA TGTGCCAGCAGTTACAGGGTGAGGGAACAGCCCCAGCATTTT. Translating it yields CASSYRVREQPQHF.

The CDR3 DNA is TGCGCCAGCAGCTTGTCCAGGGACAAATATGGCTACACCTTC. It is translated as CASSLSRDKYGYTF. This rearrangement joins TRBV5-1 to TRBJ1-2; weak D call: TRBD1 (6 bases). Looked up from germline, CDR1 is SGHRS and CDR2 is YFSETQ. V was trimmed by 1 base and J by 5 bases, leaving 12 bases between them. This CDR3 has 14 amino acids. Combining the CDR3 with reference TRBV5-1 and TRBJ1-2 gives the whole variable domain KAGVTQTPRYLIKTRGQQVTLSCSPISGHRSVSWYQQTPGQGLQFLFEYFSETQRNKGNFPGRFSGRQFSNSRSEMNVSTLELGDSALYLCASSLSRDKYGYTFGSGTRLTVV.

The rearrangement joins TRBV7-2 to TRBJ2-1, with TRBD2 matching 9 bases. The germline CDR1 and CDR2 sequences are SGHTA and FQGNSA. CDR3 length equals 17 residues. V was clipped by 0 bases and J by 2 bases; unmatched bases: 5. The CDR3 region is CASSLAHGGGAYNEQFF. DNA for the CDR3: TGTGCCAGCAGCTTAGCGCACGGCGGGGGGGCCTACAATGAGCAGTTCTTC.

The V gene is TRBV5-1, the J gene TRBJ2-7; D is unclear. Deletions cut 0 bases from V and 3 bases from J, with 16 bases between. Germline V gene lookup returns CDR1 SGHRS and CDR2 YFSETQ. This CDR3 has 16 amino acids. CDR3 sequence reads: CASSLGVDGQDYEQYF. As DNA, the CDR3 is TGCGCCAGCAGCTTGGGGGTGGATGGGCAGGACTACGAGCAGTACTTC.

J is TRBJ1-1 and V is TRBV6-5, with 8 positions matching TRBD1. In germline, CDR1 is MNHEY, CDR2 SVGAGI. V was clipped by 4 bases and J by 4 bases; unmatched bases: 5. The CDR3 has 14 amino acids. The CDR3 sequence: CASSFRGLGTEAFF. The CDR3 DNA reads TGTGCCAGCAGTTTCAGGGGGCTCGGCACTGAAGCTTTCTTT.

The chain employs TRBV7-2 and TRBJ1-5, with D maybe TRBD1 (6 bases). The CDR3 loop spans 14 amino acids. CDR1 and CDR2 (germline): SGHTA, FQGNSA. The germline V and J ends were trimmed by 2 bases and 4 bases, with 9 bases remaining between them. The CDR3 DNA follows: TGTGCCAGCAGCTTACTGGGGGCTAATCAGCCCCAGCATTTT. This sequence encodes CASSLLGANQPQHF.

The chain uses TRBV7-2 and TRBJ2-7; no definite D call. The V gene lost 5 bases and the J gene lost 0 bases, with 11 bases spanning the gap. Germline V CDR1 and CDR2: SGHTA, FQGNSA. CDR3 length equals 14 residues. This chain's CDR3 is CASSAQVSSYEQYF. CDR3 in DNA: TGTGCCAGCAGCGCACAAGTAAGCTCCTACGAGCAGTACTTC. Based on the CDR3 plus reference TRBV7-2 and TRBJ2-7, the full variable domain is GAGVSQSPSNKVTEKGKDVELRCDPISGHTALYWYRQSLGQGLEFLIYFQGNSAPDKSGLPSDRFSAERTGGSVSTLTIQRTQQEDSAVYLCASSAQVSSYEQYFGPGTRLTVT.

The chain has TRBV6-5 and TRBJ1-2, with D tentatively TRBD1 (6 bases). With 0 bases removed from V and 8 bases from J, the gap between germline ends came to 13 bases. This CDR3 has 14 amino acids. Germline values: CDR1 MNHEY, CDR2 SVGAGI. This CDR3 reads CASSYSLDSWGYTF. DNA of the CDR3: TGTGCCAGCAGTTACTCCCTGGACAGCTGGGGCTACACCTTC.

The chain recombines TRBV9 with TRBJ2-3, with a possible D match to TRBD2 (7 bases). Germline lookup yields CDR1 SGDLS and CDR2 YYNGEE. This CDR3 contains 17 residues. V lost 3 bases to trimming and J lost 0 bases, with 17 bases between them. CDR3 in amino acids: CASSEGSGTFSTDTQYF. The CDR3 coding sequence is TGTGCCAGCAGCGAGGGGAGCGGGACATTTAGCACAGATACGCAGTATTTT. The whole variable domain, filled in from reference TRBV9 and TRBJ2-3, reads DSGVTQTPKHLITATGQRVTLRCSPRSGDLSVYWYQQSLDQGLQFLIQYYNGEERAKGNILERFSAQQFPDLHSELNLSSLELGDSALYFCASSEGSGTFSTDTQYFGPGTRLTVL.

This clone has more than one count but fewer than ten. The V gene is TRBV12-5, the J gene TRBJ2-1; 7 positions agree with TRBD1. Germline V gene sequence: CDR1 LGHNT, CDR2 FRNRAP. CDR3 length: 15 residues. The junction had 7 bases not matched to a gene; V was cut back by 6 bases and J by 2 bases. Here the CDR3 reads CASGRLGQTYNEQFF. CDR3 in DNA: TGTGCTAGTGGCCGACTGGGACAGACCTACAATGAGCAGTTCTTC.

This clone was detected only once. This rearrangement joins TRBV5-1 to TRBJ2-1; 10 positions agree with TRBD2. The CDR3 is 15 amino acids. Per germline, CDR1 SGHRS and CDR2 YFSETQ. With V trimmed by 3 bases and J by 9 bases, 9 bases remained unmatched. The CDR3 DNA reads TGCGCCAGCAGCTACATAGCGGGGGGCCTCCCTGAGCAGTTCTTC. Its translation is CASSYIAGGLPEQFF.

A single count supports this clone. The V call is TRBV10-1, the J call TRBJ1-6; D gene uncertain. V dropped 7 bases and J dropped 10 bases, with 14 bases sitting between them. This CDR3 comprises 13 residues. Germline CDR1 and CDR2: WNHNN and SYGVQD (reference sequence). CDR3 sequence (DNA): TGCGCCAGCAACAAAGATCTAGGATCACCCCTCCACTTT. This translates into CASNKDLGSPLHF.

This chain joins TRBV7-9 and TRBJ2-5, with D possibly matching TRBD2 (8 bases). This CDR3 is 17 amino acids long. Looked up from germline, CDR1 is SEHNR and CDR2 is FQNEAQ (reference sequence). Trimming pared 4 bases from V and 2 bases from J, leaving 20 bases between. The CDR3 here is CASSSGGSGGWQETQYF. The CDR3 DNA reads as TGTGCCAGCAGCTCGGGAGGGTCAGGGGGTTGGCAAGAGACCCAGTACTTC.

This sequence joins TRBV5-4 and TRBJ2-7; 7 bases fit TRBD1. Trimming took 2 bases from V and 2 from J; bases not matched to a gene: 4. The germline CDR1 and CDR2 sequences are SGHNT and YYREEE (reference sequence). The CDR3 is made up of 14 amino acids. In nucleotides, the CDR3 is TGTGCCAGCAGCTTAAACAGGGGTGCCTACGAGCAGTACTTC. Encoded protein: CASSLNRGAYEQYF.

This sequence joins TRBV2 and TRBJ1-2, with D possibly TRBD1 on 5 matching bases. The CDR3 runs to 12 residues. Germline CDR1 is SNHLY and CDR2 is FYNNEI. V was shortened by 1 base and J by 7 bases, with 7 bases between the two germline ends. CDR3 region: CASSEVGGGYTF. CDR3 in DNA: TGTGCCAGCAGTGAAGTCGGGGGTGGCTACACCTTC. Combining the CDR3 with reference TRBV2 and TRBJ1-2 gives the whole variable domain EPEVTQTPSHQVTQMGQEVILRCVPISNHLYFYWYRQILGQKVEFLVSFYNNEISEKSEIFDDQFSVERPDGSNFTLKIRSTKLEDSAMYFCASSEVGGGYTFGSGTRLTVV.

This chain connects TRBV5-4 to TRBJ1-2; TRBD1 might be the D (5 bases). The V end lost 0 bases, the J end lost 5 bases, and 11 bases lay between the germline ends. The CDR3 runs to 14 residues. Germline V CDR1 and CDR2: SGHNT, YYREEE (reference sequence). Written as DNA, the CDR3 is TGTGCCAGCAGCTTGGGTGACAGCACTTATGGCTACACCTTC. Translating it yields CASSLGDSTYGYTF. The full variable domain, completed using reference TRBV5-4 and TRBJ1-2, is ETGVTQSPTHLIKTRGQQVTLRCSSQSGHNTVSWYQQALGQGPQFIFQYYREEENGRGNFPPRFSGLQFPNYSSELNVNALELDDSALYLCASSLGDSTYGYTFGSGTRLTVV.

V gene TRBV20-1 combines with J gene TRBJ2-1; no firm D call. The CDR3 extends over 11 amino acids. Trimming took off 3 bases at V and 15 bases at J, with 15 bases between the two ends. The V gene's germline CDR1 is DFQATT and CDR2 SNEGSKA (reference sequence). The CDR3 spells CSASDVNNRFF. For the CDR3, the DNA is TGCAGTGCTAGTGACGTAAACAACCGGTTCTTC.

The rearrangement links TRBV5-1 to TRBJ2-3; 8 positions agree with TRBD2. This CDR3 comprises 14 residues. V shed 5 bases and J 7 bases; nucleotides not matched to a gene: 9. Germline CDR1 reads SGHRS; CDR2 reads YFSETQ. The CDR3 sequence is CASRSGGAPNTQYF. The DNA of the CDR3 is TGCGCCAGCAGATCCGGGGGGGCACCAAATACGCAGTATTTT. The variable domain in full, with the rest retrieved from reference TRBV5-1 and TRBJ2-3, is KAGVTQTPRYLIKTRGQQVTLSCSPISGHRSVSWYQQTPGQGLQFLFEYFSETQRNKGNFPGRFSGRQFSNSRSEMNVSTLELGDSALYLCASRSGGAPNTQYFGPGTRLTVL.

The chain combines TRBV24-1 with TRBJ1-1, with TRBD1 matching over 7 bases. With V trimmed by 4 bases and J by 1 base, 5 bases remained unmatched. The CDR3 spans 15 residues. The germline gives CDR1 KGHDR, CDR2 SFDVKD. CDR3 nucleotides: TGTGCCACCAGTGACCACAGGGGAGGGAACACTGAAGCTTTCTTT. This translates into CATSDHRGGNTEAFF.